This T cell receptor (beta chain) was sequenced during a study of T-cell reconstitution after alpha-beta-depleted transplantation in children. Study-wide results and caveats: Where some patients showed high TCRbeta diversity at day 60, it came from recipient T cells and thymic progenitors that had survived. Two months or so post-transplant, alpha-beta T cells reportedly derived from several hundred expanded graft clones. T-cell counts and diversity at one year following transplant were attributed mainly to newly produced T cells.

In regard to this clonotype: The antigen is not known.

The TCRbeta library incorporated unique molecular identifiers. TCRdb analysed the PCR reads with MiXCR anew, one entry per CDR3 protein. The sample has about 600,000 distinct CDR3 sequences, over 10% seen once; the top ten hold about 2%. CDR3 length equals 14 residues. V was clipped by 4 bases and J by 7 bases, with 15 bases between them. Germline CDR1 MDHEN, CDR2 SYDVKM. The sequencing here drew on PBMCs, mostly from graft donor cells, taken 360 days after TCRalphabeta/CD19-depleted stem cell transplant. V is TRBV28 and J is TRBJ2-3; D is unclear. The TCR sequence derives from a male patient aged 5 to 17 who had a stem cell transplant for acute myeloid leukemia, so the T cells may come from the graft donor. DNA of the CDR3: TGTGCCAGCAGTTCAACGTCCTCCGTTCATACGCAGTATTTT. Residues: CASSSTSSVHTQYF. Full variable domain (missing parts from reference TRBV28 and TRBJ2-3): DVKVTQSSRYLVKRTGEKVFLECVQDMDHENMFWYRQDPGLGLRLIYFSYDVKMKEKGDIPEGYSVSREKKERFSLILESASTNQTSMYLCASSSTSSVHTQYFGPGTRLTVL.